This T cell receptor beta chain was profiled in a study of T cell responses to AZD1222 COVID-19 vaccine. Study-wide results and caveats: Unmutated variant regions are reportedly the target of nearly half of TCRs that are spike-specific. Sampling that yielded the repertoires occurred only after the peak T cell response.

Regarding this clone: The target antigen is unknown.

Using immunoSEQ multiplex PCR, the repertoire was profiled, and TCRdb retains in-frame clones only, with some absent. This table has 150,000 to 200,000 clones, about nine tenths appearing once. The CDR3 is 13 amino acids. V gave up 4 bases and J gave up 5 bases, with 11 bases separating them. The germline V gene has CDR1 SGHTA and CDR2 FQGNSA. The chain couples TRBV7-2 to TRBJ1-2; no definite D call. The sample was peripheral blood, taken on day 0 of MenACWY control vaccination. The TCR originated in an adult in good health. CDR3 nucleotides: TGTGCCAGCAGCTCATCACCGGTTTATGGCTACACCTTC. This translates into CASSSSPVYGYTF.